This T cell receptor (beta chain) emerged from a study of blood T cell repertoires in COVID-19. Study details: The United States, Italy and Spain were the sources of the acute and convalescent COVID-19 samples.

The CDR3 runs 14 residues. CDR1 is MNHEY, CDR2 SMNVEV, per germline (reference sequence). Trimming cost V 2 bases and J 0 bases, with 7 bases left between them. In the original workflow: Amplified reference gene primers provided the basis for estimating nucleated cell counts. Profiled with immunoSEQ multiplex PCR; TCRdb holds only in-frame clones, not every one. The V and J calls and clone size were taken over from that table, and D and trimming were inferred from the DNA. The sample lists about 190,000 clones, 75% to 90% occurring once. The chain carries TRBV27 and TRBJ2-5; the D gene is possibly TRBD2 (6 bases). The receptor was derived from a man aged 55-75 years with acute or convalescent COVID-19. Sequenced input: peripheral blood. The DNA for the CDR3 is TGTGCCAGCAGTTTAGGAGGGGACCAAGAGACCCAGTACTTC. It encodes CASSLGGDQETQYF.